A selection of T cell receptor beta chains follows, all from one sample in a study of blood T cell repertoires in COVID-19. Clones were sequenced by immunoSEQ multiplex PCR, and TCRdb holds only the in-frame ones, with some missing. The data hold about 200,000 clones, with roughly 79% observed a single time. Material: PBMCs or T cells enriched from blood (not recorded which). The receptors derive from a man aged 35-49 years who had recovered from COVID-19. CDR3s include the opening cysteine and the closing phenylalanine or tryptophan. D genes are given only for firm matches. Size tells how often a clone was seen (once, few, many) or the class of an expanded clone, and some rows leave it out.

cdr3_aa | cdr3_nt | j_call | clone_size | v_call | d_call | cdr3_length
CASSLASPDRAAFF | TGCGCCAGCAGCTTGGCCTCTCCCGACAGGGCGGCTTTCTTT | TRBJ1-1 | - | TRBV5-1 | TRBD1 | 14
CASSLLRGGYEKLFF | TGTGCCAGCAGTTTATTACGGGGGGGATATGAAAAACTGTTTTTT | TRBJ1-4 | - | TRBV28 | - | 15
CASSLERTYINEQFF | TGCGCCAGCAGCTTGGAGCGGACTTACATCAATGAGCAGTTCTTC | TRBJ2-1 | - | TRBV5-1 | - | 15
CASSLAAQNNEQFF | TGCGCCAGCAGCTTGGCCGCACAGAACAATGAGCAGTTCTTC | TRBJ2-1 | - | TRBV5-1 | - | 14
CAWSSGSQETQYF | TGTGCCTGGTCTAGCGGGAGCCAAGAGACCCAGTACTTC | TRBJ2-5 | - | TRBV30 | TRBD2 | 13
CASSQPGTGNTEAFF | TGTGCCAGCAGCCAACCCGGGACAGGGAACACTGAAGCTTTCTTT | TRBJ1-1 | - | TRBV4-2 | TRBD1 | 15
CARSFPRDSHGYTF | TGTGCCAGAAGCTTTCCCCGGGACAGCCATGGCTACACCTTC | TRBJ1-2 | - | TRBV5-3 | TRBD1 | 14
CASSLGPATEAFF | TGTGCCAGCAGTTTAGGGCCAGCGACTGAAGCTTTCTTT | TRBJ1-1 | few | TRBV12-3/TRBV12-4 | - | 13
CASSPSGVAGGQETQYF | TGTGCCAGCTCACCCTCCGGCGTAGCGGGAGGCCAAGAGACCCAGTACTTC | TRBJ2-5 | - | TRBV18 | TRBD2 | 17
CSVGDRAAEKLFF | TGCAGCGTTGGAGACAGGGCGGCTGAAAAACTGTTTTTT | TRBJ1-4 | - | TRBV29-1 | TRBD1 | 13
CATSRADQSRVAGYTF | TGTGCCACCAGCAGAGCAGACCAGAGCAGGGTTGCCGGCTACACCTTC | TRBJ1-2 | - | TRBV15 | - | 16
CASSAAPFEELFF | TGTGCCAGCAGCGCGGCCCCGTTTGAGGAACTGTTTTTT | TRBJ1-4 | - | TRBV5-4 | - | 13
CASSQARGNTIYF | TGTGCCAGCTCCCAGGCCCGTGGAAACACCATATATTTT | TRBJ1-3 | - | TRBV18 | - | 13
CASSLGGGGTDTQYF | TGTGCCAGCAGCCTGGGGGGAGGGGGGACAGATACGCAGTATTTT | TRBJ2-3 | - | TRBV7-9 | - | 15
CATQGALDTEAFF | TGTGCCACCCAGGGGGCTCTGGACACTGAAGCTTTCTTT | TRBJ1-1 | - | TRBV15 | TRBD1 | 13
CASSSRPRGLWQPQHF | TGTGCCAGTAGTTCTCGCCCCAGGGGGCTTTGGCAGCCCCAGCATTTT | TRBJ1-5 | - | TRBV19 | TRBD1 | 16